This entry is about one TCR beta chain. The data were obtained in a study of shared clonotypes between healthy human individuals. The V gene's germline CDR1 is SGDLS and CDR2 YYNGEE. The CDR3 length is 14 residues. V gave up 4 bases and J gave up 3 bases; unmatched junction bases: 4. Produced via immunoSEQ multiplex PCR; TCRdb's table is partial and in-frame only. The sample yields some 2 million clones, about 95% seen once. Naive CD8 cells lacked CD45RO, underwent positive selection for CCR7 and left out terminally differentiated effector memory CD45RA+ cells. The rearrangement uses TRBV9 and TRBJ2-7; 10 bases are a match to TRBD1. Specimen: naive CD8+ T cells sorted from blood. The TCR was taken from a man aged 18 to 30 in good health. The CDR3 nucleotides are TGTGCCAGCAGCTCCGGACAGGGGGTCTACGAGCAGTACTTC. It translates to CASSSGQGVYEQYF.